This T cell receptor beta chain appears in the sequencing data of a study of cytomegalovirus exposure and HLA in healthy donors. Notes on the study in general: Looking again later, the authors saw that most CMV-associated TCR beta chains seemed HLA-restricted.

Primers: 60 Vbeta forward and 13 Jbeta reverse. TCRdb's copy holds only in-frame clones and misses some; the assay was immunoSEQ multiplex PCR. This specimen shows around 60,000 clones; the ten leading clones hold roughly 4%. A word on this clone: Its antigen remains unknown.

From germline, CDR1 is LGHNA and CDR2 YNFKEQ. The CDR3 runs 16 residues. After removal of 4 bases from V and 4 bases from J, the junction contained 7 bases not matched to a gene. The source material was PBMCs. The TCR originated in a woman between 18 and 29 years old in good health and CMV-seronegative. This sequence joins TRBV4-2 and TRBJ2-2, with TRBD2 identical over 9 bases. The CDR3 is CASSRLGGGVTGELFF. Written as DNA, the CDR3 is TGTGCCAGCAGCCGTCTGGGCGGGGGGGTCACCGGGGAGCTGTTTTTT.